This T cell receptor beta chain originates from a study of control samples from healthy donors and cancer patients. TCRdb's copy holds only in-frame clones and misses some; the assay was immunoSEQ multiplex PCR. The listing contains roughly 200,000 clones. From germline, CDR1 is MNHEY and CDR2 SVGAGI. Trimming cost V 0 bases and J 5 bases, with 13 bases left between them. The CDR3 is 15 residues long. The chain has TRBV6-5 and TRBJ1-1; no clear D. The sequencing sample was made of blood. The sequence was obtained from a young woman in good health. DNA for the CDR3: TGTGCCAGCAGTTACTCGAGCGGGGTTCGGACTGAAGCTTTCTTT. Translated: CASSYSSGVRTEAFF.